This T cell receptor beta chain was captured in a study of T cells in Graves' hyperthyroidism and ophthalmopathy. PBMCs were collected from a roughly 10 ml volume of fresh peripheral blood. Researchers took RNA transcripts and amplified the TCR beta CDR3 regions from them. Primed by the HTBI set, a first-round RT-PCR was run on the TCR CDR3. TCRdb redid the calling of the multiplex PCR reads with MiXCR, one entry per CDR3 protein. This sample carries about 400,000 distinct CDR3 sequences, about 15% of them seen once, and the ten largest clones take about 13%. The sample holds many counts of this clonotype. This TCR came from a man aged 18 to 30 with Graves' ophthalmopathy. Sequencing input: blood.

CDR3 sequence: CASSRDSDNQPQHF. The CDR3 coding sequence is TGTGCCAGCTCGCGGGACAGCGACAATCAGCCCCAGCATTTT. V is TRBV18 and J is TRBJ1-5; 7 nucleotides line up with TRBD1. The germline V gene encodes CDR1 KGHSH and CDR2 LQKENI. V lost 6 bases to trimming and J lost 3 bases; unmatched junction nucleotides: 5. CDR3 length: 14 amino acids.